What follows are 18 T cell receptor beta chains derived from one specimen sequenced in a study of OX40 agonist ivuxolimab in advanced cancers. Profiling relied on immunoSEQ multiplex PCR, and the TCRdb table lists in-frame clones only, not all of them. This table has 80,000 to 95,000 clones, roughly 84% appearing once. The source material was CD4+ or CD8+ T cells sorted from blood, sampled in a trial of the OX40 agonist ivuxolimab. These receptors came from an adult with an advanced solid tumor such as melanoma, head and neck, liver or kidney cancer.

The chain uses TRBV5-3 and TRBJ1-6, with D possibly TRBD1 on 5 matching bases. TRBV5-3 carries the ORF label, with uncertain function. This CDR3 is built from 16 residues. V was cut by 3 bases and J by 7 bases, with 17 bases left in between. As DNA, the CDR3 is TGTGCCAGAAGCTCGCCCGCCGGGACGCTAAATTCACCCCTCCACTTT. Amino acids: CARSSPAGTLNSPLHF.

This sequence joins TRBV29-1 and TRBJ1-3; D remains unclear. Germline assignment: CDR1 SQVTM and CDR2 ANQGSEA. Trimming removed 5 bases at V and 0 bases at J, with 5 bases between. The CDR3 has 12 residues. The CDR3 bases are TGCAGCGTTAGGAGCTCTGGAAACACCATATATTTT. Its protein product is CSVRSSGNTIYF.

The genes are TRBV5-8 and TRBJ1-2; D perhaps matches TRBD1 (5 bases). Germline V gene lookup returns CDR1 SGHTS and CDR2 YDEGEE. Trimming stripped 1 base from V and 7 bases from J, with 14 bases between. CDR3 length equals 14 residues. The CDR3 spells CASSLNRDSGGYTF. DNA for the CDR3: TGTGCCAGCAGCTTGAATCGAGACAGTGGTGGCTACACCTTC.

This sequence joins TRBV19 and TRBJ2-7; TRBD2 is a possible D gene (6 bases). The germline CDR1 and CDR2 sequences are LNHDA and SQIVND (reference sequence). This CDR3 contains 14 residues. The ends were cut back, 7 bases at V and 0 bases at J, with 13 bases in the middle. CDR3 nucleotide sequence: TGTGCCAGTACGGGGGATGTTAGCTCCTACGAGCAGTACTTC. This sequence encodes CASTGDVSSYEQYF. Full variable domain (rest looked up from reference TRBV19 and TRBJ2-7): DGGITQSPKYLFRKEGQNVTLSCEQNLNHDAMYWYRQDPGQGLRLIYYSQIVNDFQKGDIAEGYSVSREKKESFPLTVTSAQKNPTAFYLCASTGDVSSYEQYFGPGTRLTVT.

The chain has TRBV5-4 and TRBJ1-1; no clear D gene. Trimming cost V 0 bases and J 4 bases, with 10 bases left between them. CDR1 is SGHNT, CDR2 YYREEE, per germline (reference sequence). The CDR3 totals 14 residues. The CDR3 is CASSLETWSTEAFF. The CDR3 coding sequence is TGTGCCAGCAGCTTGGAGACATGGAGCACTGAAGCTTTCTTT.

The chain is built from TRBV2 and TRBJ1-6; 7 nucleotides match TRBD1. The CDR3 is 14 residues long. Germline values: CDR1 SNHLY, CDR2 FYNNEI. The J segment lost 7 bases and the V segment lost 6 bases, leaving 6 bases of the junction unmatched. The CDR3 is CASRTGTANSPLHF. The CDR3 nucleotides are TGTGCCAGCAGAACGGGGACAGCCAATTCACCCCTCCACTTT.

This chain uses TRBV5-1 with TRBJ1-2, with TRBD1 matching over 8 bases. The CDR3 consists of 14 residues. V was clipped by 0 bases and J by 7 bases; unmatched bases: 5. Germline V gene data show CDR1 as SGHRS and CDR2 as YFSETQ. CDR3: CASSLGQGAVGYTF. CDR3 bases: TGCGCCAGCAGCTTGGGGCAGGGGGCGGTTGGCTACACCTTC.

V gene TRBV18 combines with J gene TRBJ1-2, with a possible D match to TRBD1 (6 bases). The length of the CDR3 is 15 residues. The germline V and J ends were trimmed by 3 bases and 6 bases, with 17 bases remaining between them. Germline CDR1 KGHSH, CDR2 LQKENI. The DNA of the CDR3 is TGTGCCAGCTCACCTAGGGGGGGTGCTACCAATGGCTACACCTTC. Translation gives CASSPRGGATNGYTF.

This chain connects TRBV6-1 to TRBJ2-5, with TRBD2 matching over 8 bases. Germline V lookup: CDR1 MNHNS, CDR2 SASEGT. This CDR3 has 15 amino acids. The J segment lost 5 bases and the V segment lost 6 bases, leaving 11 bases of the junction unmatched. CDR3 protein: CASRIRSGVWETQYF. CDR3 in DNA: TGTGCCAGCAGAATCCGTAGCGGGGTTTGGGAGACCCAGTACTTC.

This clone was found once. This chain joins TRBV2 and TRBJ2-2; 10 bases map to TRBD1. The CDR3 contains 16 residues. The V gene end was trimmed by 6 bases and the J gene end by 3 bases; junction bases not matched to a gene: 7. Germline V CDR1 and CDR2: SNHLY, FYNNEI. CDR3 residues: CASRTRQGAYTGELFF. CDR3 DNA sequence: TGTGCCAGCAGAACTCGACAGGGGGCTTACACCGGGGAGCTGTTTTTT.

This chain uses TRBV7-8 with TRBJ1-1, with D maybe TRBD1 (5 bases). The CDR3 sequence is 13 residues long. The ends were cut back, 5 bases at V and 11 bases at J, with 18 bases in the middle. Germline V gene sequence: CDR1 SGHVS, CDR2 FQNEAQ. This CDR3 is CASSPTQGPGAFF. Here the CDR3 DNA reads TGTGCCAGCAGCCCTACTCAGGGACCGGGGGCTTTCTTT.

CDR3 residues: CASRADRFSTDTQYF. CDR3 in DNA: TGTGCCAGCAGGGCAGACCGATTTAGCACAGATACGCAGTATTTT. The rearrangement joins TRBV2 to TRBJ2-3, with D unclear. Germline CDR1 SNHLY, CDR2 FYNNEI. V was pared by 6 bases and J by 0 bases, with 13 bases between. CDR3 size: 15 residues.

This clone appeared once. The rearrangement links TRBV27 to TRBJ2-7, with D possibly being TRBD1 or TRBD2 (5 bases each). The V end lost 7 bases, the J end lost 0 bases, and 10 bases lay between the germline ends. Germline CDR1 is MNHEY and CDR2 is SMNVEV (reference sequence). The CDR3 runs 13 residues. This CDR3 reads CASTGTDSYEQYF. CDR3 sequence (DNA): TGTGCCAGCACCGGGACGGACTCCTACGAGCAGTACTTC.

V usage is TRBV29-1 and J usage is TRBJ1-2; D possibly corresponds to TRBD1 (5 bases). V shed 5 bases and J shed 2 bases, with 12 bases lying between them. Germline CDR1 SQVTM, CDR2 ANQGSEA. The CDR3 spans 13 residues. CDR3 residues: CSVLETDNYGYTF. In DNA form, the CDR3 reads TGCAGCGTTCTAGAGACAGACAACTATGGCTACACCTTC.

The V and J genes are TRBV4-1 and TRBJ2-3; D is perhaps TRBD1 or TRBD2 (6 bases each). Trimming took 6 bases from V and 2 from J, leaving 21 bases between them. Germline V lookup: CDR1 MGHRA, CDR2 YSYEKL. The CDR3 length is 17 residues. The CDR3 DNA is TGCGCCAGCAGTAAGGAGGGGGGACCAAACCCCACAGATACGCAGTATTTT. Protein product: CASSKEGGPNPTDTQYF.

The chain has TRBV7-6 and TRBJ2-3, with no clear D. Germline V gives CDR1 SGHVS, CDR2 FNYEAQ. Trimming shortened V by 8 bases and J by 0 bases, and 6 bases separated the two germline ends. This CDR3 has 12 residues. The CDR3 loop is CASLPSTDTQYF. The CDR3 region has the DNA TGTGCCAGCTTACCTAGCACAGATACGCAGTATTTT.

This clone has just a few counts. The chain recombines TRBV14 with TRBJ1-4; 7 bases line up with TRBD1. Germline V lookup: CDR1 SGHDN, CDR2 FVKESK. The CDR3 spans 15 residues. V was pared by 0 bases and J by 8 bases, with 6 bases of the junction left unmatched. Written as DNA, the CDR3 is TGTGCCAGCAGCCAAGACAGGGGGAGGTTAGAAAAACTGTTTTTT. This translates into CASSQDRGRLEKLFF.

This chain's CDR3 is CASSLVEAEQFF. The CDR3 nucleotides are TGCGCCAGCAGCTTGGTAGAAGCTGAGCAGTTCTTC. The V gene is TRBV5-1, the J gene TRBJ2-1, with D uncertain. The V gene lost 0 bases and the J gene lost 9 bases, with 7 bases spanning the gap. The CDR3 has 12 residues. Germline V lookup: CDR1 SGHRS, CDR2 YFSETQ.